These T cell receptor beta chains were read from a single sample in a study of T cells after yellow fever vaccination. MiXCR was run by TCRdb on the 5' RACE reads, yielding one entry per CDR3 protein. Among hundreds of thousands of distinct CDR3 sequences, just over 20% were seen once, and the ten largest hold about 17%. This specimen consisted of PBMCs, obtained 20 to 25 days after the first yellow fever vaccination. These receptors were taken from a man between 18 and 29 years old who received the YFV17D yellow fever vaccine. CDR3s include the opening cysteine and the closing phenylalanine or tryptophan. The order of the fields is CDR3 protein, CDR3 DNA, clone size, D gene, J gene, V gene. A D gene is named only where the DNA matches it firmly. For some rows the clone size is stated as once, few or many, or as a class when expanded; others skip it.

CDR3 protein: CAISDRAGANVLTF
CDR3 DNA: TGTGCCATCAGTGACAGGGCTGGGGCCAACGTCCTGACTTTC
clone size: NA
D gene: NA
J gene: TRBJ2-6
V gene: TRBV10-3

CDR3 protein: CSVEQLETSNEQFF
CDR3 DNA: TGCAGCGTTGAGCAACTAGAAACCTCCAATGAGCAGTTCTTC
clone size: few
D gene: NA
J gene: TRBJ2-1
V gene: TRBV29-1

CDR3 protein: CASSVGGRTYNEQFF
CDR3 DNA: TGTGCCAGCAGCGTAGGAGGCAGAACTTACAATGAGCAGTTCTTC
clone size: NA
D gene: NA
J gene: TRBJ2-1
V gene: TRBV9

CDR3 protein: CASSLVRGGYEQFF
CDR3 DNA: TGTGCCAGCAGCTTAGTAAGGGGGGGCTATGAGCAGTTCTTC
clone size: NA
D gene: NA
J gene: TRBJ2-1
V gene: TRBV11-2

CDR3 protein: CSASAPPQETQYF
CDR3 DNA: TGCAGTGCTAGTGCGCCGCCACAAGAGACCCAGTACTTC
clone size: NA
D gene: NA
J gene: TRBJ2-5
V gene: TRBV20-1

CDR3 protein: CASSGQGARSGNTIYF
CDR3 DNA: TGTGCCAGCAGTGGACAGGGGGCAAGATCTGGAAACACCATATATTTT
clone size: NA
D gene: TRBD1
J gene: TRBJ1-3
V gene: TRBV2

CDR3 protein: CASSGEGVGEQYF
CDR3 DNA: TGTGCCAGCAGTGGCGAGGGGGTGGGCGAGCAGTACTTC
clone size: few
D gene: NA
J gene: TRBJ2-7
V gene: TRBV2

CDR3 protein: CASILGQGRGNTEAFF
CDR3 DNA: TGTGCCAGCATTCTCGGACAGGGGAGGGGGAACACTGAAGCTTTCTTT
clone size: NA
D gene: TRBD1
J gene: TRBJ1-1
V gene: TRBV12-3/TRBV12-4

CDR3 protein: CASSLSIGNTIYF
CDR3 DNA: TGTGCCAGCAGTTTATCCATTGGAAACACCATATATTTT
clone size: NA
D gene: NA
J gene: TRBJ1-3
V gene: TRBV12-3/TRBV12-4

CDR3 protein: CASSTPNEETQYF
CDR3 DNA: TGTGCCAGCAGCACCCCGAACGAAGAGACCCAGTACTTC
clone size: few
D gene: NA
J gene: TRBJ2-5
V gene: TRBV11-1

CDR3 protein: CASSFGRGTDTQYF
CDR3 DNA: TGCGCCAGCAGCTTTGGCAGGGGCACAGATACGCAGTATTTT
clone size: NA
D gene: NA
J gene: TRBJ2-3
V gene: TRBV5-1

CDR3 protein: CASSRLGLAGGETQYF
CDR3 DNA: TGTGCCAGCTCCCGGCTGGGACTAGCGGGGGGAGAGACCCAGTACTTC
clone size: NA
D gene: TRBD2
J gene: TRBJ2-5
V gene: TRBV2

CDR3 protein: CASRPGTRTQYF
CDR3 DNA: TGTGCCAGCAGGCCCGGCACACGTACGCAGTATTTT
clone size: NA
D gene: NA
J gene: TRBJ2-3
V gene: TRBV12-3/TRBV12-4

CDR3 protein: CASSQGSGWDEQFF
CDR3 DNA: TGCGCCAGCAGCCAAGGTTCAGGGTGGGATGAGCAGTTCTTC
clone size: NA
D gene: NA
J gene: TRBJ2-1
V gene: TRBV4-3

CDR3 protein: CASRRQGLNTEAFF
CDR3 DNA: TGTGCCAGCAGGAGACAGGGCTTGAACACTGAAGCTTTCTTT
clone size: NA
D gene: TRBD1
J gene: TRBJ1-1
V gene: TRBV6-4

CDR3 protein: CASSRHTSNTEAFF
CDR3 DNA: TGCGCCAGCAGCCGCCATACTTCGAACACTGAAGCTTTCTTT
clone size: many
D gene: NA
J gene: TRBJ1-1
V gene: TRBV4-3

CDR3 protein: CASSSIYGQGETDTQYF
CDR3 DNA: TGTGCCAGCAGCTCCATCTATGGACAGGGGGAAACAGATACGCAGTATTTT
clone size: NA
D gene: TRBD1
J gene: TRBJ2-3
V gene: TRBV7-2

CDR3 protein: CASSQDGPQTTGELFF
CDR3 DNA: TGCGCCAGCAGCCAAGACGGCCCACAAACTACCGGGGAGCTGTTTTTT
clone size: few
D gene: NA
J gene: TRBJ2-2
V gene: TRBV4-3

CDR3 protein: CSGDPARNYGYTF
CDR3 DNA: TGCAGTGGAGATCCAGCGAGGAACTATGGCTACACCTTC
clone size: NA
D gene: NA
J gene: TRBJ1-2
V gene: TRBV20-1

CDR3 protein: CSASPRAGRRYDTQYF
CDR3 DNA: TGCAGTGCTAGTCCCAGGGCCGGGAGGCGTTACGATACGCAGTATTTT
clone size: NA
D gene: TRBD2
J gene: TRBJ2-3
V gene: TRBV20-1

CDR3 protein: CASAHRVRNQPQHF
CDR3 DNA: TGTGCCAGCGCTCACAGGGTGCGCAATCAGCCCCAGCATTTT
clone size: NA
D gene: NA
J gene: TRBJ1-5
V gene: TRBV12-3/TRBV12-4

CDR3 protein: CASSARQEATEAFF
CDR3 DNA: TGTGCCAGCAGCGCACGACAGGAGGCCACTGAAGCTTTCTTT
clone size: few
D gene: NA
J gene: TRBJ1-1
V gene: TRBV7-2

CDR3 protein: CASSLGPGTRADTQYF
CDR3 DNA: TGTGCCAGCAGCCTAGGACCGGGGACGAGGGCAGATACGCAGTATTTT
clone size: few
D gene: NA
J gene: TRBJ2-3
V gene: TRBV7-9

CDR3 protein: CASSPGAGPGNEQFF
CDR3 DNA: TGCGCCAGCAGCCCGGGGGCCGGGCCGGGCAATGAGCAGTTCTTC
clone size: few
D gene: NA
J gene: TRBJ2-1
V gene: TRBV5-1

CDR3 protein: CASSPLGQGILGQFF
CDR3 DNA: TGTGCCAGCAGCCCCCTGGGACAGGGGATTTTGGGGCAGTTCTTC
clone size: NA
D gene: TRBD1
J gene: TRBJ2-1
V gene: TRBV12-3/TRBV12-4

CDR3 protein: CASSPIPTRGVYQPQHF
CDR3 DNA: TGTGCCAGCAGCCCAATCCCGACTCGGGGGGTTTATCAGCCCCAGCATTTT
clone size: many
D gene: NA
J gene: TRBJ1-5
V gene: TRBV6-2/TRBV6-3

CDR3 protein: CASRRTTWEAGELFF
CDR3 DNA: TGTGCCAGCAGACGGACTACGTGGGAGGCCGGGGAGCTGTTTTTT
clone size: few
D gene: NA
J gene: TRBJ2-2
V gene: TRBV12-3/TRBV12-4

CDR3 protein: CASSQDRNTYQETQYF
CDR3 DNA: TGCGCCAGCAGCCAAGATCGAAACACGTACCAAGAGACCCAGTACTTC
clone size: NA
D gene: NA
J gene: TRBJ2-5
V gene: TRBV4-1

CDR3 protein: CATSRELRQPQHF
CDR3 DNA: TGTGCCACCAGCAGAGAACTGAGGCAGCCCCAGCATTTT
clone size: NA
D gene: NA
J gene: TRBJ1-5
V gene: TRBV15

CDR3 protein: CASSFWQAYGYTF
CDR3 DNA: TGTGCCAGCAGCTTTTGGCAGGCCTATGGCTACACCTTC
clone size: few
D gene: NA
J gene: TRBJ1-2
V gene: TRBV5-4

CDR3 protein: CASSLGTLNEQFF
CDR3 DNA: TGTGCCAGCAGCTTAGGGACACTGAATGAGCAGTTCTTC
clone size: NA
D gene: NA
J gene: TRBJ2-1
V gene: TRBV7-9

CDR3 protein: CATRGPGGDTQYF
CDR3 DNA: TGTGCCACCAGGGGACCAGGAGGAGATACGCAGTATTTT
clone size: NA
D gene: NA
J gene: TRBJ2-3
V gene: TRBV24-1

CDR3 protein: CASSPQAAELFF
CDR3 DNA: TGTGCCAGCAGTCCTCAAGCAGCGGAGCTGTTTTTT
clone size: NA
D gene: NA
J gene: TRBJ2-2
V gene: TRBV2

CDR3 protein: CASSPFASRDNEQFF
CDR3 DNA: TGTGCCAGCAGCCCCTTTGCTAGCCGGGACAATGAGCAGTTCTTC
clone size: NA
D gene: NA
J gene: TRBJ2-1
V gene: TRBV4-2

CDR3 protein: CATRRDSNTGELFF
CDR3 DNA: TGTGCCACCCGTAGGGACAGCAACACCGGGGAGCTGTTTTTT
clone size: few
D gene: TRBD1
J gene: TRBJ2-2
V gene: TRBV24-1

CDR3 protein: CASSPGLAGDSNTGELFF
CDR3 DNA: TGTGCCAGCAGTCCGGGACTAGCGGGGGATTCGAACACCGGGGAGCTGTTTTTT
clone size: NA
D gene: TRBD2
J gene: TRBJ2-2
V gene: TRBV5-4

CDR3 protein: CASSLGGQGGDQPQHF
CDR3 DNA: TGCGCCAGCAGCTTGGGGGGACAGGGAGGCGATCAGCCCCAGCATTTT
clone size: NA
D gene: TRBD1
J gene: TRBJ1-5
V gene: TRBV5-1

CDR3 protein: CASSITPGLGTEAFF
CDR3 DNA: TGTGCCAGCAGTATTACCCCAGGGTTGGGCACTGAAGCTTTCTTT
clone size: few
D gene: NA
J gene: TRBJ1-1
V gene: TRBV28

CDR3 protein: CASSRGSFVMNTEAFF
CDR3 DNA: TGTGCCAGCTCACGGGGGTCATTTGTGATGAACACTGAAGCTTTCTTT
clone size: NA
D gene: NA
J gene: TRBJ1-1
V gene: TRBV18

CDR3 protein: CASRPGTTEAFF
CDR3 DNA: TGTGCCAGCAGACCAGGGACCACTGAAGCTTTCTTT
clone size: few
D gene: NA
J gene: TRBJ1-1
V gene: TRBV6-2/TRBV6-3

CDR3 protein: CASSPRLLAGYYNEQFF
CDR3 DNA: TGTGCCAGCTCACCACGCCTTCTAGCGGGGTACTACAATGAGCAGTTCTTC
clone size: NA
D gene: TRBD2
J gene: TRBJ2-1
V gene: TRBV18

CDR3 protein: CASSLVWMNTEAFF
CDR3 DNA: TGTGCCAGCAGCTTAGTCTGGATGAACACTGAAGCTTTCTTT
clone size: few
D gene: NA
J gene: TRBJ1-1
V gene: TRBV7-2

CDR3 protein: CASSLNSGPQEPQHF
CDR3 DNA: TGTGCCAGCTCCCTGAACAGTGGCCCGCAAGAACCCCAGCATTTT
clone size: few
D gene: NA
J gene: TRBJ1-5
V gene: TRBV18